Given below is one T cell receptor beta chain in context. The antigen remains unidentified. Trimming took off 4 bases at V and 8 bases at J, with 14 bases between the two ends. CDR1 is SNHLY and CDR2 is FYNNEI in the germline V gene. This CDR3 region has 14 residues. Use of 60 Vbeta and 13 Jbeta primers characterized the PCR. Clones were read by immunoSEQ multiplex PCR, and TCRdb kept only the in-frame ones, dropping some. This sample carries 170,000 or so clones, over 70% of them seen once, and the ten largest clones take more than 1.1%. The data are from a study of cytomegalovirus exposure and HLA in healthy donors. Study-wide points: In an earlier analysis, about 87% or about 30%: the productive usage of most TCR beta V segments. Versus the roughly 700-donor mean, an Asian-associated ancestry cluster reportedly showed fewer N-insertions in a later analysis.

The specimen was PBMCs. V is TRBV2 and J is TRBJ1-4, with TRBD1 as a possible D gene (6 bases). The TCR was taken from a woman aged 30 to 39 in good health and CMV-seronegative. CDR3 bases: TGTGCCAGCAGTGCCAGGGGCAAAAAAGAAAAACTGTTTTTT. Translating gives CASSARGKKEKLFF.